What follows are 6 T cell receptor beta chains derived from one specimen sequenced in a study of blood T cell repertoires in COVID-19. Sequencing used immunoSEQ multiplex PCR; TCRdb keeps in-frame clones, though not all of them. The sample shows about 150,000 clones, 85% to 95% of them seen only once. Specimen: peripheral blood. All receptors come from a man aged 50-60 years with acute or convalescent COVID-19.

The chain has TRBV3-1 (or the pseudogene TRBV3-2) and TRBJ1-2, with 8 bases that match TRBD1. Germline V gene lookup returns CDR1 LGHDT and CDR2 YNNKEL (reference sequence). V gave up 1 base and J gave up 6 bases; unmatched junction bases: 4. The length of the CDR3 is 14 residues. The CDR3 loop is CASSQVYRGDGYTF. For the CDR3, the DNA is TGTGCCAGCAGCCAAGTATACAGGGGGGATGGCTACACCTTC.

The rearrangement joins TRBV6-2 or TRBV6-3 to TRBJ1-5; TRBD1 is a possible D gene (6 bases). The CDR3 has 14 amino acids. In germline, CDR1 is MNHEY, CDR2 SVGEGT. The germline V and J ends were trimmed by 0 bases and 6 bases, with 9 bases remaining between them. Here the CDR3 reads CASSYSHRVQPQHF. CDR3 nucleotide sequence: TGTGCCAGCAGTTACTCGCACAGGGTTCAGCCCCAGCATTTT.

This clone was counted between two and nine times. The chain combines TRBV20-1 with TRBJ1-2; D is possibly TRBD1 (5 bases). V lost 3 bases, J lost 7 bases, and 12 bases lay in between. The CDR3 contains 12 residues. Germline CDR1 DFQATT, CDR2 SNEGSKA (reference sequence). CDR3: CSASAGLAGYTF. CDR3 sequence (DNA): TGCAGTGCTAGTGCAGGGCTGGCTGGCTACACCTTC.

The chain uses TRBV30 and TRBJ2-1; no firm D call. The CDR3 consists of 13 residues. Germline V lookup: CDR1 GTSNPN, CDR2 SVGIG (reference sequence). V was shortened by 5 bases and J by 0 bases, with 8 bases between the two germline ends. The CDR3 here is CAWSESSYNEQFF. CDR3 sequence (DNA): TGTGCCTGGTCGGAGAGCTCCTACAATGAGCAGTTCTTC.

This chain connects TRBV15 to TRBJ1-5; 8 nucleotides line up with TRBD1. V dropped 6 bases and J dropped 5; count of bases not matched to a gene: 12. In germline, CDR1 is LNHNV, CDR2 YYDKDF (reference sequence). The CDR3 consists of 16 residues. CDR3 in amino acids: CATSTRSGTGYQPQHF. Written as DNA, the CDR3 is TGTGCCACCAGTACGAGGTCAGGGACAGGCTATCAGCCCCAGCATTTT.

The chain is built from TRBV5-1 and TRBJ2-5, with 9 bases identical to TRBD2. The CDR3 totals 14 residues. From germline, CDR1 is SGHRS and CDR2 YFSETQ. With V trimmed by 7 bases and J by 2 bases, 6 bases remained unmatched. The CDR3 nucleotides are TGCGCCAGCGGGGAGCGGGGGGAACAAGAGACCCAGTACTTC. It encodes CASGERGEQETQYF.